Sequencing of this T cell receptor (beta chain) was carried out in a study of blood T cells in healthy people across ages. Whole-study results and caveats: Estimated diversity across one million T cells was deemed an underestimate.

A second about 7 to 12 cycle PCR used barcoded and J-beta primers. Each cDNA molecule received a tag from a template-switch adaptor that had 12 random nucleotides. TCRdb analysed the 5' RACE reads with MiXCR anew, one entry per CDR3 protein. The top ten clones hold roughly 8% of a sample with about 1.7 million distinct CDR3 sequences, 28% of them seen once. This clonotype was found many times. What it binds is not known. The sequence was obtained from a woman in her twenties or thirties in good health. The sequenced sample was blood.

The CDR3 DNA sequence: TGTGCTAGTGGTTCCCCGGCAGGCACTGAAGCTTTCTTT. It is translated as CASGSPAGTEAFF. This sequence joins TRBV12-5 and TRBJ1-1, with D unclear. The CDR3 covers 13 residues. CDR1 LGHNT and CDR2 FRNRAP come from the germline V gene. Trimming left V 4 bases short and J 4 bases short, with 10 bases between.